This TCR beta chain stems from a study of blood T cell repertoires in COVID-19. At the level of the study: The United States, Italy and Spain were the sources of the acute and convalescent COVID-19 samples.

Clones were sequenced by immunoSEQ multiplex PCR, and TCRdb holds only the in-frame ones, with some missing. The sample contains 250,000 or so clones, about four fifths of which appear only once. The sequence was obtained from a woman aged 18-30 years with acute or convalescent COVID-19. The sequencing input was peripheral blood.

CDR3 sequence: CASRRKPGLGGYEQFF. CDR3 DNA: TGCGCCAGCAGAAGGAAACCGGGACTAGGGGGATATGAGCAGTTCTTC. The genes are TRBV5-1 and TRBJ2-1; 8 bases are shared with TRBD2. The CDR3 has 16 residues. Germline V gives CDR1 SGHRS, CDR2 YFSETQ. Unmatched junction bases numbered 15, after V lost 5 bases and J lost 8 bases.